This T cell receptor beta chain was sequenced during a study of blood T cell repertoires in COVID-19. Overall study context: Samples representing acute and convalescent COVID-19 were sourced from the United States, Italy and Spain. Nucleic acid was either cDNA or gDNA, and it came from T cells, B-cell-depleted T cells, or PBMCs.

As processed by the authors: Estimation of nucleated cell counts was performed using reference gene primer amplification. Sequenced by immunoSEQ multiplex PCR; TCRdb stores in-frame clones only, minus some. The D gene and trimming were derived from the DNA, and the V and J assignments and clone size from that table. The profile covers tens of thousands of clones, with about 91% appearing a single time and almost 7% taken by the ten largest. The CDR3 loop spans 13 amino acids. The junction had 2 bases not matched to a gene; V was cut back by 0 bases and J by 9 bases. Germline values: CDR1 MNHEY, CDR2 SVGEGT.

The receptor comes from a woman of 80 years or more with acute or convalescent COVID-19. The source material was peripheral blood. J is TRBJ2-5 and V is TRBV6-2 or TRBV6-3; 9 bases agree with TRBD1. CDR3 DNA: TGTGCCAGCAGTTACTCGGGGACAGGGCCCCAGTACTTC. It is translated as CASSYSGTGPQYF.